The 14 T cell receptor beta chains in this list originate from one sample, sequenced in a study of shared clonotypes between healthy human individuals. Some clones are missing from TCRdb's copy, which holds only in-frame ones; the method was immunoSEQ multiplex PCR. The data contain 530,000 or so clones, 75% to 80% of them singletons. Input material: PBMCs. The receptors originated from a woman between 35 and 50 years old in good health. Some clones in this sample may be carry-over from other donors' samples.

J is TRBJ2-5 and V is TRBV5-5; 8 nucleotides line up with TRBD2. Germline V gene data show CDR1 as SGHKS and CDR2 as YYEKEE (reference sequence). The CDR3 runs to 14 residues. J gave up 0 bases and V 4 bases, and 2 bases lay outside the gene matches. The DNA of the CDR3 is TGTGCCAGCAGCAAACTAGCGGACCAAGAGACCCAGTACTTC. Translating it yields CASSKLADQETQYF.

This clone was found a few times. The same CDR3 arises from other DNA sequences in this sample as well. The chain has TRBV19 and TRBJ2-5; D may be TRBD1 (7 bases). From germline, CDR1 is LNHDA and CDR2 SQIVND (reference sequence). Deletions cut 1 base from V and 4 bases from J, with 10 bases between. The CDR3 runs 14 residues. CDR3 DNA: TGTGCCAGTAGTATAGGACAGGGAGGAGAGACCCAGTACTTC. Translation gives CASSIGQGGETQYF.

As DNA, the CDR3 is TGTGCCAGCTCACCCGAGCGCAGGGCATCCACTGAAGCTTTCTTT. As protein: CASSPERRASTEAFF. V and J are TRBV18 and TRBJ1-1; tentatively, D is TRBD1 (5 bases). V was shortened by 3 bases and J by 4 bases, with 15 bases between the two germline ends. The CDR3 runs 15 residues. Germline CDR1 and CDR2: KGHSH and LQKENI.

The chain employs TRBV14 and TRBJ2-1; 8 bases fit TRBD1. The CDR3 runs to 16 residues. Germline-derived CDR1 and CDR2 are SGHDN and FVKESK. Trimming removed 10 bases from V and 4 bases from J; junction bases left unmatched: 15. The CDR3, as DNA: TGTGCCACCCGCCCCTCCGGACAGGGCTTTTACAATGAGCAGTTCTTC. It codes for CATRPSGQGFYNEQFF.

This chain joins TRBV5-8 and TRBJ1-1; TRBD1 matches at 9 bases. J gave up 5 bases and V 2 bases, and 7 bases lay outside the gene matches. The CDR3 totals 15 residues. The germline V gene has CDR1 SGHTS and CDR2 YDEGEE. CDR3 sequence reads: CASSLLQGAGTEAFF. The DNA of the CDR3 is TGTGCCAGCAGCTTATTACAGGGGGCTGGGACTGAAGCTTTCTTT.

V is TRBV10-2 and J is TRBJ2-2, with unresolved D. Germline CDR1 is WSHSY and CDR2 is SAAADI. Trimming stripped 8 bases from V and 5 bases from J, with 6 bases between. This CDR3 comprises 11 residues. The chain's CDR3 is CASEATGELFF. CDR3 coding DNA: TGCGCCAGCGAAGCAACCGGGGAGCTGTTTTTT.

This chain connects TRBV30 to TRBJ2-1, with 7 positions matching TRBD2. In germline, CDR1 is GTSNPN, CDR2 SVGIG (reference sequence). This CDR3 spans 13 amino acids. The junction had 7 bases not matched to a gene; V was cut back by 2 bases and J by 9 bases. Written as DNA, the CDR3 is TGTGCCTGGAGTCGGACTAGATTGGTTGAGCAGTTCTTC. This encodes CAWSRTRLVEQFF.

The chain joins TRBV5-6 to TRBJ2-1; 7 nucleotides agree with TRBD2. V was clipped by 4 bases and J by 10 bases; unmatched bases: 8. This CDR3 is 13 amino acids long. Looked up from germline, CDR1 is SGHDT and CDR2 is YYEEEE. The chain's CDR3 is CASSPYSGPEQFF. CDR3 bases: TGTGCCAGCAGCCCCTATAGCGGGCCGGAGCAGTTCTTC.

This clone occurred many times. Other DNA sequences within the sample encode an identical CDR3. This chain joins TRBV4-2 and TRBJ1-1; 10 bases are shared with TRBD1. The ends lost 5 bases at V and 3 bases at J; junction bases unmatched: 9. There are 16 residues in the CDR3. Germline V lookup: CDR1 LGHNA, CDR2 YNFKEQ. CDR3 DNA: TGTGCCAGCAGCTTGGGGACAGGGGTTGAGGACACTGAAGCTTTCTTT. Translating it yields CASSLGTGVEDTEAFF.

The chain carries TRBV5-4 and TRBJ2-2; no reliable D call. Trimming removed 0 bases at V and 5 bases at J, with 8 bases between. Germline V gene lookup returns CDR1 SGHNT and CDR2 YYREEE (reference sequence). The CDR3 covers 14 residues. As DNA, the CDR3 is TGTGCCAGCAGCTTGGGGGTAGCTACCGGGGAGCTGTTTTTT. Residues: CASSLGVATGELFF.

J is TRBJ2-1 and V is TRBV11-2; D may match TRBD1 or TRBD2 (5 bases each). The CDR3 spans 15 residues. Looked up from germline, CDR1 is SGHAT and CDR2 is FQNNGV. Trimming took 5 bases from V and 3 from J, leaving 14 bases between them. The chain's CDR3 is CASSASRDHYNEQFF. CDR3 in DNA: TGTGCCAGCAGCGCGTCCCGGGACCACTACAATGAGCAGTTCTTC.

A note on this clone: Other nucleotide sequences from this sample produce the same CDR3. V usage is TRBV18 and J usage is TRBJ1-2; 7 bases map to TRBD1. V lost 4 bases and J lost 3; bases outside the gene matches: 2. This CDR3 has 13 residues. CDR1 is KGHSH and CDR2 is LQKENI in the germline V gene. The CDR3 protein is CASSLQGDYGYTF. The CDR3 nucleotides are TGTGCCAGCTCACTTCAGGGGGACTATGGCTACACCTTC.

This clone was seen once. J is TRBJ2-1 and V is TRBV4-2; no definite D call. Per germline, CDR1 LGHNA and CDR2 YNFKEQ. The CDR3 runs 15 residues. Deletions cut 0 bases from V and 8 bases from J, with 14 bases between. CDR3 in amino acids: CASSQDNGSVDEQFF. Here the CDR3 DNA reads TGTGCCAGCAGCCAAGATAACGGGTCTGTCGATGAGCAGTTCTTC.

This clone appeared a single time. Other DNA sequences in this sample translate to the same CDR3. The gene calls are TRBV28 and TRBJ2-3; TRBD2 is a possible D gene (6 bases). Trimming took 8 bases from V and 1 from J, leaving 16 bases between them. This CDR3 has 15 amino acids. Germline assignment: CDR1 MDHEN and CDR2 SYDVKM. As DNA, the CDR3 is TGTGCCAGCTCCCTTGGCGGGGCGGGCACAGATACGCAGTATTTT. This gives the protein CASSLGGAGTDTQYF.